This T cell receptor (beta chain) was profiled in a study of cytomegalovirus exposure and HLA in healthy donors. In its sample, this clone was seen a few times. Germline and junction disagree at one end, which may indicate a read error. 13 Jbeta primers and 60 Vbeta primers were used for the PCR. Sequencing was performed with immunoSEQ multiplex PCR; in TCRdb, only in-frame clones are kept and a portion is missing. The sample shows some 220,000 clones, 70% to 80% of them seen only once. The sample comprised PBMCs. This clonotype was obtained from a woman aged 55 to 70 in good health and CMV-seropositive.

CDR3 sequence (DNA): TGTTCCAGCAGCTCACGCGGAGACAGTTCCTACGAGCAGTACTTC. It specifies CSSSSRGDSSYEQYF. The chain couples TRBV7-9 to TRBJ2-7; perhaps TRBD1 as D (5 bases). The CDR3 contains 15 residues. Germline V gene data show CDR1 as SEHNR and CDR2 as FQNEAQ (reference sequence).